Presented here are 18 T cell receptor beta chains from one specimen sequenced in a study of blood T cells in healthy people across ages. Sample-barcoded 5' priming and a J-beta primer mix drove a second PCR of about 6 to 12 cycles. MiXCR, applied by TCRdb to the 5' RACE reads, yields one record per CDR3 protein. The sample carries some 290,000 distinct CDR3 sequences, 25% to 30% recorded once. Sequences were obtained from blood. Source of these receptors: a woman in her 70s in good health.

V usage is TRBV6-1 and J usage is TRBJ2-5; weak D call: TRBD1 (6 bases). The germline CDR1 and CDR2 sequences are MNHNS and SASEGT. V was pared by 4 bases and J by 4 bases, with 13 bases between. The CDR3 spans 14 residues. The CDR3 loop is CASSVLTGRETQYF. CDR3 nucleotide sequence: TGTGCCAGCAGTGTATTGACAGGTAGAGAGACCCAGTACTTC.

This clonotype has a count of ten or more. V gene TRBV5-5 combines with J gene TRBJ2-4, with 8 bases that match TRBD2. Trimming at V came to 0 bases and at J to 7 bases, leaving 6 bases not matched to a gene. Germline CDR1 is SGHKS and CDR2 is YYEKEE (reference sequence). This CDR3 is 15 amino acids long. The CDR3 coding sequence is TGTGCCAGCAGCTTGGTTGTAGCGGGATTGAACATTCAGTACTTC. Protein sequence: CASSLVVAGLNIQYF.

This chain uses TRBV3-1 with TRBJ2-5; 14 nucleotides match TRBD2. Germline-derived CDR1 and CDR2 are LGHDT and YNNKEL (reference sequence). The CDR3 consists of 17 residues. The V segment lost 6 bases and the J segment 5 bases; nucleotides outside the gene matches: 11. The CDR3 DNA reads TGTGCCAGCAGTCCTCGGACTAGCGGGGGGCTCGGGGAGACCCAGTACTTC. The encoded protein is CASSPRTSGGLGETQYF.

The rearrangement links TRBV4-1 to TRBJ1-4; D not certain. CDR3 length: 13 residues. V lost 6 bases and J 6 bases, leaving 11 bases between the germline ends. Per the germline V gene, CDR1 is MGHRA and CDR2 is YSYEKL. For the CDR3, the DNA is TGCGCCAGCAGGGAGACATTGGATGAAAAACTGTTTTTT. It codes for CASRETLDEKLFF.

This clonotype was recorded many times. The rearrangement links TRBV5-1 to TRBJ1-4; TRBD1 is a possible D gene (6 bases). The CDR3 consists of 13 residues. Between the trimmed V and J ends, which lost 0 bases and 11 bases, there was a span of 11 bases. Germline CDR1 is SGHRS and CDR2 is YFSETQ. The CDR3 DNA reads TGCGCCAGCAGCTTGGACCCGGACAGCAAACTGTTTTTT. The encoded protein is CASSLDPDSKLFF.

The rearrangement links TRBV18 to TRBJ2-1; 7 nucleotides align to TRBD2. This CDR3 is built from 14 residues. V dropped 7 bases and J dropped 5; count of bases not matched to a gene: 8. The germline gives CDR1 KGHSH, CDR2 LQKENI. The CDR3 sequence: CASFSRGGDNEQFF. In DNA, the CDR3 is TGTGCCAGCTTCTCTCGTGGGGGGGACAATGAGCAGTTCTTC.

This clonotype turned up a few times. The chain has TRBV9 and TRBJ1-1, with unresolved D. The V gene lost 4 bases and the J gene lost 0 bases, with 10 bases spanning the gap. The germline V gene encodes CDR1 SGDLS and CDR2 YYNGEE. This CDR3 contains 14 residues. This chain's CDR3 is CASSPLEMNTEAFF. The CDR3 DNA follows: TGTGCCAGCAGCCCTCTTGAAATGAACACTGAAGCTTTCTTT.

The chain uses TRBV28 and TRBJ2-3; D is perhaps TRBD1 (7 bases). This CDR3 region has 15 residues. From germline, CDR1 is MDHEN and CDR2 SYDVKM. V was pared by 7 bases and J by 7 bases, with 21 bases between. CDR3 residues: CASIFAGQRTHTQYF. The CDR3 DNA reads TGTGCCAGCATCTTTGCGGGACAGAGGACACATACGCAGTATTTT.

The sample holds a few counts of this clonotype. The V and J genes are TRBV2 and TRBJ2-5; 9 nucleotides line up with TRBD2. J gave up 5 bases and V 3 bases, and 7 bases lay outside the gene matches. This CDR3 is built from 15 residues. CDR1 and CDR2 (germline): SNHLY, FYNNEI. For the CDR3, the DNA is TGTGCCAGCAGTGATAGCGGGAGAAGTATGGAGACCCAGTACTTC. The encoded protein is CASSDSGRSMETQYF. Using reference TRBV2 and TRBJ2-5 for the parts outside the CDR3, the full variable domain is EPEVTQTPSHQVTQMGQEVILRCVPISNHLYFYWYRQILGQKVEFLVSFYNNEISEKSEIFDDQFSVERPDGSNFTLKIRSTKLEDSAMYFCASSDSGRSMETQYFGPGTRLLVL.

The J gene is TRBJ2-3, the V gene TRBV20-1; no clear D. This CDR3 is built from 13 residues. V was pared by 0 bases and J by 4 bases, with 8 bases between. Germline lookup yields CDR1 DFQATT and CDR2 SNEGSKA (reference sequence). CDR3 loop: CSARETLPDTQYF. The CDR3 region has the DNA TGCAGTGCTAGAGAGACCTTACCAGATACGCAGTATTTT.

This clonotype has more than one count but fewer than ten. The rearrangement links TRBV28 to TRBJ1-6; D is possibly TRBD1 (5 bases). Trimming shortened V by 5 bases and J by 14 bases, and 19 bases separated the two germline ends. Germline CDR1 is MDHEN and CDR2 is SYDVKM. The CDR3 extends over 14 amino acids. Here the CDR3 DNA reads TGTGCCAGCAGTCCCAGGGACGGAACTTGGGCCCTCCACTTT. Protein product: CASSPRDGTWALHF.

The table lists this clonotype with a few counts. This chain links TRBV4-2 with TRBJ2-1, with 8 bases aligning to TRBD1. The trim removed 0 bases at V and 9 bases at J, leaving 7 bases unmatched. CDR1 LGHNA and CDR2 YNFKEQ come from the germline V gene. CDR3 size: 15 residues. The chain's CDR3 is CASSQDAGQDIEQFF. Here the CDR3 DNA reads TGTGCCAGCAGCCAAGATGCGGGACAGGATATTGAGCAGTTCTTC.

The V gene is TRBV2, the J gene TRBJ1-2; 9 bases line up with TRBD1. Trimming took 3 bases from V and 7 from J; bases not matched to a gene: 0. The CDR3 has 12 amino acids. Per the germline V gene, CDR1 is SNHLY and CDR2 is FYNNEI. The CDR3 here is CASSEDRGGYTF. CDR3 in DNA: TGTGCCAGCAGTGAGGACAGGGGTGGCTACACCTTC.

This clonotype was counted only a few times. The gene calls are TRBV5-1 and TRBJ1-2; D possibly corresponds to TRBD1 (6 bases). Germline V gene sequence: CDR1 SGHRS, CDR2 YFSETQ. The CDR3 is 15 residues long. V gave up 3 bases and J gave up 4 bases, with 16 bases separating them. CDR3 loop: CASSWMKDSLYGYTF. In nucleotides, the CDR3 is TGCGCCAGCAGCTGGATGAAGGACAGCCTCTATGGCTACACCTTC.

This rearrangement joins TRBV7-9 to TRBJ1-6; a weak D match, TRBD1 (6 bases). The V gene's germline CDR1 is SEHNR and CDR2 FQNEAQ (reference sequence). The V and J ends lost 2 bases and 5 bases respectively, with 13 bases between them. The CDR3 spans 16 residues. CDR3 bases: TGTGCCAGCAGCTTATTTGGGGCAGGGGATAATTCACCCCTCCACTTT. Its translation: CASSLFGAGDNSPLHF.

The CDR3 loop reads CASIPGPRATTGANVLTF. In DNA form, the CDR3 reads TGTGCCAGCATCCCCGGGCCTCGAGCTACAACTGGGGCCAACGTCCTGACTTTC. The chain combines TRBV7-8 with TRBJ2-6; D is unresolved. The germline V gene encodes CDR1 SGHVS and CDR2 FQNEAQ. V was clipped by 7 bases and J by 2 bases, with 21 bases between them. The CDR3 has 18 residues.

V usage is TRBV20-1 and J usage is TRBJ2-1; 7 positions match TRBD2. CDR3 size: 13 residues. The junction had 3 bases not matched to a gene; V was cut back by 4 bases and J by 3 bases. CDR1 DFQATT and CDR2 SNEGSKA come from the germline V gene (reference sequence). The CDR3 coding sequence is TGCAGTGCTACTAGCGGCCTCTACAATGAGCAGTTCTTC. It codes for CSATSGLYNEQFF.

The chain couples TRBV29-1 to TRBJ1-1, with 10 positions matching TRBD1. V shed 4 bases and J 1 base; nucleotides not matched to a gene: 0. Germline lookup yields CDR1 SQVTM and CDR2 ANQGSEA. This CDR3 contains 13 residues. CDR3 sequence reads: CSVGDRGNTEAFF. The CDR3 bases are TGCAGCGTTGGGGACAGGGGGAACACTGAAGCTTTCTTT.